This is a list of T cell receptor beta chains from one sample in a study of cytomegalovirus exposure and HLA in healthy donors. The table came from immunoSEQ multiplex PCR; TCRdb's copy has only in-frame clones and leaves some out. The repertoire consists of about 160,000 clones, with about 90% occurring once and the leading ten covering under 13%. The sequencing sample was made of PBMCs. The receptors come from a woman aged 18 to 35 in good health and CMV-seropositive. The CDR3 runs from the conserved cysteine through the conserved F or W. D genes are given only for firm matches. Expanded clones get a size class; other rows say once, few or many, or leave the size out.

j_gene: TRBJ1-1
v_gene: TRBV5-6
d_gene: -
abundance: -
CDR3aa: CASSLGAEAFF
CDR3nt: TGTGCCAGCAGCCTGGGCGCTGAAGCTTTCTTT

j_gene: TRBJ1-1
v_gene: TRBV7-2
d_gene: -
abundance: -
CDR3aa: CASSLEGGYTEAFF
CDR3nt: TGTGCCAGCAGCTTAGAAGGAGGTTACACTGAAGCTTTCTTT

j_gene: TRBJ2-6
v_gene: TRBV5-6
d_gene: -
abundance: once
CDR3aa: CASSLGSSGANVLTF
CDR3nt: TGTGCCAGCAGCTTGGGGAGCTCTGGGGCCAACGTCCTGACTTTC

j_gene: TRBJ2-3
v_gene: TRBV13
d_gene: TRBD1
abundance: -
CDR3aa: CASSLAGQGTDTQYF
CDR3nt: TGTGCCAGCAGCTTAGCGGGACAGGGGACAGATACGCAGTATTTT

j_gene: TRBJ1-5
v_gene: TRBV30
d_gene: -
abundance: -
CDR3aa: CAWSAIHSNQPQHF
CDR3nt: TGTGCCTGGAGTGCCATTCATAGCAATCAGCCCCAGCATTTT

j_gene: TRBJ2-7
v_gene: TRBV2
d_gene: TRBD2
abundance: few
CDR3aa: CASRWTSGGYEQYF
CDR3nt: TGTGCCAGCAGATGGACTAGCGGGGGCTACGAGCAGTACTTC

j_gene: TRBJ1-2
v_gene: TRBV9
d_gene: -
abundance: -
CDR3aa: CASSVDWGGYGYTF
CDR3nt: TGTGCCAGCAGCGTAGACTGGGGGGGCTATGGCTACACCTTC

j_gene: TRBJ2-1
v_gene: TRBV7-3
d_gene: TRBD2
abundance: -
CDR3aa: CASSFSGRNEQFF
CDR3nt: TGTGCCAGCAGCTTCAGCGGGAGAAATGAGCAGTTCTTC

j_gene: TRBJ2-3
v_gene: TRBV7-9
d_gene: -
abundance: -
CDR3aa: CASSLESRADTQYF
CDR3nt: TGTGCCAGCAGCTTAGAATCGAGGGCAGATACGCAGTATTTT

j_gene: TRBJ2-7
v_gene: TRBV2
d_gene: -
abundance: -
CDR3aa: CASKGAGLSYEQYF
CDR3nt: TGTGCCAGCAAAGGGGCAGGGCTGTCCTACGAGCAGTACTTC

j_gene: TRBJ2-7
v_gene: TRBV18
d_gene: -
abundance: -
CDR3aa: CASSPNRAAYEQYF
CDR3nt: TGTGCCAGCTCACCTAACAGGGCAGCCTACGAGCAGTACTTC

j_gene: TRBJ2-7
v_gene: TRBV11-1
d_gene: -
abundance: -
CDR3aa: CASSRQAPEQYF
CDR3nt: TGTGCCAGCAGCCGACAGGCTCCCGAGCAGTACTTC

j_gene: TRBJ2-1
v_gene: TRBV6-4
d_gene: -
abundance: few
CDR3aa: CASSAGTGSYNEQFF
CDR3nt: TGTGCCAGCAGTGCCGGGACTGGGTCCTACAATGAGCAGTTCTTC

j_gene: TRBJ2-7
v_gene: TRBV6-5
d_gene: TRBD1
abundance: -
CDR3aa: CASRADRGKYYEQYF
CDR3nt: TGTGCCAGCAGGGCAGACAGGGGAAAATACTACGAGCAGTACTTC

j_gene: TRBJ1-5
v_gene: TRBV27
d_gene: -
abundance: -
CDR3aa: CASSPVGGQPQHF
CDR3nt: TGTGCCAGCAGTCCTGTCGGGGGGCAGCCCCAGCATTTT

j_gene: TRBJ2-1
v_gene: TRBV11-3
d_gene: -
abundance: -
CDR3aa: CASSSYREGNEQFF
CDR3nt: TGTGCCAGCAGCAGCTACAGGGAGGGCAATGAGCAGTTCTTC

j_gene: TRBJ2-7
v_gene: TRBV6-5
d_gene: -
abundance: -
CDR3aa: CASSTIAALYYEQYF
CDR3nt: TGTGCCAGCTCTACAATAGCGGCTCTCTACTACGAGCAGTACTTC

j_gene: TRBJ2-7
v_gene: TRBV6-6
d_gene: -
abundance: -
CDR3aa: CASSLRDSTWSYEQYF
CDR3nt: TGTGCCAGCAGTCTCAGGGACTCCACTTGGTCCTACGAGCAGTACTTC

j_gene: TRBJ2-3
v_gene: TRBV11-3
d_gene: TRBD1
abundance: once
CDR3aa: CASRRGPFTDTQYF
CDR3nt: TGTGCCAGCAGGAGGGGGCCATTCACAGATACGCAGTATTTT

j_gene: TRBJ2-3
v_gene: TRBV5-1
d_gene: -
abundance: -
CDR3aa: CASSLGLGYVTQYF
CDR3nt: TGCGCCAGCAGCTTGGGACTAGGTTATGTTACGCAGTATTTT

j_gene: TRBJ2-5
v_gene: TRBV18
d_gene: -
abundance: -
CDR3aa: CASSPPARGLKETQYF
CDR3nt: TGTGCCAGCTCACCACCTGCCAGGGGCCTCAAGGAGACCCAGTACTTC

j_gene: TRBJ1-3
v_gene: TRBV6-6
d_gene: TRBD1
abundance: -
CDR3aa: CASSQQGADTIYF
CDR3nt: TGTGCCAGCAGTCAACAGGGGGCAGACACCATATATTTT

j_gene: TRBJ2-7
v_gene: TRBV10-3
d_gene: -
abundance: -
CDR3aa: CAISFPPGDNSYEQYF
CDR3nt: TGTGCCATCAGCTTCCCTCCCGGGGACAACTCCTACGAGCAGTACTTC

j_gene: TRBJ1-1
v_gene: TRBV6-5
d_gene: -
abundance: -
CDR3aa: CASSYSNRITEAFF
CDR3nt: TGTGCCAGCAGTTACTCGAACAGGATAACTGAAGCTTTCTTT

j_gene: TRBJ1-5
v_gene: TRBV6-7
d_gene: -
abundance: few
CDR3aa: CASSSYGMAGLSQPQHF
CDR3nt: TGTGCCAGCAGCTCTTACGGAATGGCAGGGTTGAGTCAGCCCCAGCATTTT

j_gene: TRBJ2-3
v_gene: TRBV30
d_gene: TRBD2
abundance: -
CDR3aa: CAWSGAGGRADTQYF
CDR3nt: TGTGCCTGGAGTGGTGCGGGAGGGCGTGCAGATACGCAGTATTTT

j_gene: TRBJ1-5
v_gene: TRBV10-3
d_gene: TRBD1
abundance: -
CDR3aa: CAITGTGGRQPQHF
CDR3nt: TGTGCCATAACCGGGACAGGGGGGCGTCAGCCCCAGCATTTT

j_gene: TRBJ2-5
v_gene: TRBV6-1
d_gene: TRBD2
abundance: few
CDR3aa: CASRGTSGRSETQYF
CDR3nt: TGTGCCAGCAGAGGGACTAGCGGGCGTTCAGAGACCCAGTACTTC

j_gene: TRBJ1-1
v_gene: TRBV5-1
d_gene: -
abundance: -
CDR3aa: CASSPSGKEWSEAFF
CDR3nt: TGCGCCAGCAGCCCAAGCGGAAAAGAGTGGTCTGAAGCTTTCTTT

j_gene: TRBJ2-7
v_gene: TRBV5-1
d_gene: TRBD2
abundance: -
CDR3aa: CASSPTGTSGYEQYF
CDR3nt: TGCGCCAGCAGCCCAACCGGGACTAGCGGCTACGAGCAGTACTTC

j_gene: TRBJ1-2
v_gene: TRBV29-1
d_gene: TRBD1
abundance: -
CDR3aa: CSVTRDRFHGYTF
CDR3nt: TGCAGCGTTACCCGGGACAGGTTCCATGGCTACACCTTC

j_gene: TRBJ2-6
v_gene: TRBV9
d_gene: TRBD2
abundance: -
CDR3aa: CASSVGGLAGSSGANVLTF
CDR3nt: TGTGCCAGCAGCGTAGGAGGACTAGCGGGATCCTCCGGGGCCAACGTCCTGACTTTC

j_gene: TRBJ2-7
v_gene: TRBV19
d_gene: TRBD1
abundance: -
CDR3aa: CATSFRDRVYEQYF
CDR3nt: TGTGCCACCTCTTTTCGGGACAGGGTATACGAGCAGTACTTC

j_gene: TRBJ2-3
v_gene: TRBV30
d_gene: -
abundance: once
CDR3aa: CAWSDGGLGTDTQYF
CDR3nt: TGTGCCTGGAGTGATGGGGGGTTAGGCACAGATACGCAGTATTTT

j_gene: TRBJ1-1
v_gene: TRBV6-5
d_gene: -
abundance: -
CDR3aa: CASSYGGGEKAFF
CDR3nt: TGTGCCAGCAGTTATGGCGGCGGGGAGAAAGCTTTCTTT

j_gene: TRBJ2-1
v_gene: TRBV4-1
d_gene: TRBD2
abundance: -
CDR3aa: CASSGTSGRKFF
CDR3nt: TGCGCCAGCAGCGGAACTAGCGGGAGAAAGTTCTTC

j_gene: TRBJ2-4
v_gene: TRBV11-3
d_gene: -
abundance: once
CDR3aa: CASSPGSLAKNIQYF
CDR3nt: TGTGCCAGCAGCCCGGGGAGTTTAGCCAAAAACATTCAGTACTTC

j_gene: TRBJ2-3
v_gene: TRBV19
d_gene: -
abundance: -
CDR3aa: CASSIESAALPDTQYF
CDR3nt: TGTGCCAGTAGTATAGAAAGCGCCGCTCTACCAGATACGCAGTATTTT

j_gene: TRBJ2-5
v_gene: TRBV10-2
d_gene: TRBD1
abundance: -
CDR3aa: CASRRGQGKETQYF
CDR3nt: TGCGCCAGCAGGAGGGGACAGGGTAAAGAGACCCAGTACTTC

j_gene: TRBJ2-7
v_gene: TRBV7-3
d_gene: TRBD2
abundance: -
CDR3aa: CASSLMGMGLGAYEQYF
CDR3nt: TGTGCCAGCAGCTTAATGGGTATGGGACTAGGGGCCTACGAGCAGTACTTC

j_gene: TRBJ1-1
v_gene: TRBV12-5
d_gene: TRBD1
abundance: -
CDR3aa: CASGWTGQGMTEAFF
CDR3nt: TGTGCTAGTGGTTGGACCGGACAGGGGATGACTGAAGCTTTCTTT

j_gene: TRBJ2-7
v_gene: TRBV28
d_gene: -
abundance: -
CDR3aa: CASSSPATGTYEQYF
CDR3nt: TGTGCCAGCAGTTCCCCCGCCACAGGAACCTACGAGCAGTACTTC

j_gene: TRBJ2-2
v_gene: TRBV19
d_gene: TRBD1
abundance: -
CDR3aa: CASFRGTGLFTGELFF
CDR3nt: TGTGCCAGTTTCAGGGGGACAGGGTTGTTTACCGGGGAGCTGTTTTTT

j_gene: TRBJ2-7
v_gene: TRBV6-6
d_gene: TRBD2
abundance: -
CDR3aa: CAVQPGLHYEQYF
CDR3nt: TGTGCCGTCCAACCGGGACTACACTACGAGCAGTACTTC

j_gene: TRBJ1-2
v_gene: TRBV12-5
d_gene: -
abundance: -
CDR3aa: CASGFRVTDYGYTF
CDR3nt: TGTGCTAGTGGTTTCCGGGTGACAGACTATGGCTACACCTTC

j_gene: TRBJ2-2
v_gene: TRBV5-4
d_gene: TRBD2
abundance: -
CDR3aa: CASSLGSGSKTGELFF
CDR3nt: TGTGCCAGCAGCTTGGGCAGCGGGAGTAAGACCGGGGAGCTGTTTTTT

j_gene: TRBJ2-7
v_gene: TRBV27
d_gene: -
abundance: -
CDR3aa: CASSPLGVGAYEQYF
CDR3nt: TGTGCCAGCAGCCCTTTGGGTGTAGGGGCCTACGAGCAGTACTTC

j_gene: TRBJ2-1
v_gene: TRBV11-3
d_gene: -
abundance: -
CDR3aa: CASSLGTRRWDEQFF
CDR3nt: TGTGCCAGCAGCTTGGGGACACGGCGATGGGATGAGCAGTTCTTC

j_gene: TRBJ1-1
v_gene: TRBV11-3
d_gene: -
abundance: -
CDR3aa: CASSLVQGRTEAFF
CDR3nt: TGTGCCAGCAGCTTAGTGCAGGGTCGGACTGAAGCTTTCTTT

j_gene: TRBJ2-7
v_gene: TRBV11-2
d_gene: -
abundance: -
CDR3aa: CASNSRGYEQYF
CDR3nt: TGTGCCAGCAACAGTAGGGGCTACGAGCAGTACTTC

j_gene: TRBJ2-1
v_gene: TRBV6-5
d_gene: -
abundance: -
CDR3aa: CASSILPTGYNEQFF
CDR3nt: TGTGCCAGCAGTATTCTCCCGACGGGCTACAATGAGCAGTTCTTC

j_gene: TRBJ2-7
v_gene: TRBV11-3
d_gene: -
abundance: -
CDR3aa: CASSLGSGEEHEQYF
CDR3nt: TGTGCCAGCAGCTTAGGTAGTGGGGAGGAGCACGAGCAGTACTTC

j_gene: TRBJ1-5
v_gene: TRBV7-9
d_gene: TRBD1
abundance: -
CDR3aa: CASSFGQGGMRQPQHF
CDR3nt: TGTGCCAGCAGCTTTGGACAGGGTGGTATGCGGCAGCCCCAGCATTTT

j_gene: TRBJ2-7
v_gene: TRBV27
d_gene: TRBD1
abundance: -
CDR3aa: CASSPRDSSYEQYF
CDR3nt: TGTGCCAGCAGTCCGAGGGACAGCTCCTACGAGCAGTACTTC

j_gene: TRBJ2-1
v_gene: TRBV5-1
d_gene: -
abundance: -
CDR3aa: CASSWRASSTYNEQFF
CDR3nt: TGCGCCAGCAGCTGGAGGGCTAGCAGTACCTACAATGAGCAGTTCTTC

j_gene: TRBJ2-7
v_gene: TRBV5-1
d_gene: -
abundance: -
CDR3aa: CASSLAVKYEQYF
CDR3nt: TGCGCCAGCAGCTTGGCCGTTAAATACGAGCAGTACTTC

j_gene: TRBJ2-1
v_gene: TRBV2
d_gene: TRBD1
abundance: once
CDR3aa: CASSGGQGPYNEQFF
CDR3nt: TGTGCCAGCAGTGGGGGACAGGGTCCCTACAATGAGCAGTTCTTC

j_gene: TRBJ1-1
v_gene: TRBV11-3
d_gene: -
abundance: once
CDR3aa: CASSLVMRGAEAFF
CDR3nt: TGTGCCAGCAGCTTAGTAATGCGGGGCGCTGAAGCTTTCTTT

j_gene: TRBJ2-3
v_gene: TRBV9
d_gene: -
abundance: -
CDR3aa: CASSVASETQYF
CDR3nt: TGTGCCAGCAGCGTAGCCTCAGAAACGCAGTATTTT